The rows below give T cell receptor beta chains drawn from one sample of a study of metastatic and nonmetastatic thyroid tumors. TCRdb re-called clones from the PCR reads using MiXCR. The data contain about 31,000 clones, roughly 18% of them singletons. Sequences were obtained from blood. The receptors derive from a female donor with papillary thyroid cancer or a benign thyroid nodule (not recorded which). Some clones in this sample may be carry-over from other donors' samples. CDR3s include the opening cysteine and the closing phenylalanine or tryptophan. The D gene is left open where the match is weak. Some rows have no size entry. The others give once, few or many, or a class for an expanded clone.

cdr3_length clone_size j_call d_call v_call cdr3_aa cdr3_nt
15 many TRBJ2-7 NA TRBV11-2 CASTPGAGTSYEQYF TGTGCCAGCACCCCTGGGGCAGGGACGTCCTACGAGCAGTACTTC
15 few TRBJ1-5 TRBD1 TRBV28 CASSLGLTGDQPQHF TGTGCCAGCAGTTTAGGTCTCACAGGGGATCAGCCCCAGCATTTT
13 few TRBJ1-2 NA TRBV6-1 CASSARDIYCYTF TGTGCCAGCAGTGCCAGGGACATTTATTGCTACACCTTC
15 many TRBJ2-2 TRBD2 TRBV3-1 CASSQLGLDTGELFF TGTGCCAGCAGCCAACTCGGACTAGACACCGGGGAGCTGTTTTTT
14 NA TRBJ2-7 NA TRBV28 CASSGREISYEQYF TGTGCCAGCAGTGGGCGTGAGATCTCCTACGAGCAGTACTTC
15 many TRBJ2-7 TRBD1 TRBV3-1 CASSQQGAPFYEQYF TGTGCCAGCAGCCAACAGGGGGCGCCCTTCTACGAGCAGTACTTC
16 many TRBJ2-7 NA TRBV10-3 CAISPTAGTGNYEQYF TGTGCCATCAGTCCCACGGCCGGGACTGGTAATTACGAGCAGTACTTC
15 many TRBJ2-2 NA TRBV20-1 CSASKDGSNPGELFF TGCAGTGCTAGTAAGGACGGGAGTAATCCCGGGGAGCTGTTTTTT
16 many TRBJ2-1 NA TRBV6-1 CASSAGVLMSYNEQFF TGTGCCAGCAGTGCGGGAGTCTTGATGTCCTACAATGAGCAGTTCTTC
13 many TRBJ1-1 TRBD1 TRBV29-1 CSALQGYGTEAFF TGCAGCGCCCTACAGGGGTACGGCACTGAAGCTTTCTTT
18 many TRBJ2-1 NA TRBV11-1 CASSLAHLRQGLYNEQFF TGTGCCAGCAGCTTAGCGCATCTTCGGCAGGGGTTATACAATGAGCAGTTCTTC
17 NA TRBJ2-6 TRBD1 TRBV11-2 CASSVDRVEAGANVLTF TGTGCCAGCAGCGTAGACAGGGTGGAGGCTGGGGCCAACGTACTAACTTTC
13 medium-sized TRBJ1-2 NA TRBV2 CASSVEQHYGYTF TGTGCCAGCAGTGTGGAACAGCACTATGGCTACACCTTC
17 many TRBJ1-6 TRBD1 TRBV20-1 CSATPRQGSSYNSPLHF TGCAGTGCTACCCCTAGACAGGGAAGCTCCTATAATTCACCCCTCCACTTT
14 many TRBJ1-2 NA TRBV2 CASIAGEALYGYTF TGTGCCAGCATTGCAGGGGAAGCCCTCTATGGCTACACCTTC
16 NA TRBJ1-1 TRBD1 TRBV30 CAWSETGSTTGTEAFF TGTGCCTGGAGTGAGACAGGGTCGACGACGGGCACTGAAGCTTTCTTT
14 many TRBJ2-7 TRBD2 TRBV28 CASSLASGIYEQYF TGTGCCAGCAGTTTGGCTAGCGGGATCTACGAGCAGTACTTC
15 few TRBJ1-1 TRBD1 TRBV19 CASSLQTGVNTEAFF TGTGCCAGTAGTCTTCAGACAGGGGTGAACACTGAAGCTTTCTTT
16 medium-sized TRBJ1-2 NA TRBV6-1 CASSENVEAGRYGYTF TGTGCCAGCAGTGAAAACGTCGAGGCAGGTCGCTATGGCTACACCTTC
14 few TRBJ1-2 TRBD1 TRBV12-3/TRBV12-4 CASSGRQGPYGYTF TGTGCCAGCAGCGGACGACAGGGACCTTATGGCTACACCTTC
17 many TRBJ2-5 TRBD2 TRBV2 CASSERASGAQRETQYF TGTGCCAGCAGTGAGCGGGCTAGCGGAGCCCAGAGGGAGACCCAGTACTTC
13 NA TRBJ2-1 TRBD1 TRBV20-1 CSPMNGDRDEQFF TGCAGCCCGATGAACGGGGACAGGGACGAACAGTTCTTC
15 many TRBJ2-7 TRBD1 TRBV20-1 CSAIPPGQGAFEQYF TGCAGTGCTATACCCCCGGGACAGGGGGCGTTCGAGCAGTACTTC
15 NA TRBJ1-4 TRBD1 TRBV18 CASSPSVTGGEKLFF TGTGCCAGCTCGCCTTCCGTGACAGGGGGTGAAAAACTGTTTTTT
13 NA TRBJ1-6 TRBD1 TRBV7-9 CASIWDRNSPLHF TGTGCCAGCATTTGGGACAGAAATTCACCCCTCCACTTT
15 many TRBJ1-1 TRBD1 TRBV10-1 CASSPGGGLNTEAFF TGCGCCAGCAGCCCAGGGGGGGGGTTGAACACTGAAGCTTTCTTT
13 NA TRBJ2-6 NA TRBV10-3 CAISRHGAKVLTF TGTGCCATCAGCAGACATGGGGCCAAAGTCCTGACTTTC
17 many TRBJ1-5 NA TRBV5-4 CASSSGLNTNSNQPQHF TGTGCCAGCAGCTCGGGACTGAACACTAATAGCAATCAGCCCCAGCATTTT
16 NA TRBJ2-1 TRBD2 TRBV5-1 CASSWETSGAYNEQFF TGCGCCAGCAGCTGGGAGACTAGCGGGGCGTACAATGAGCAGTTCTTC
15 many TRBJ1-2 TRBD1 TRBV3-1 CASSQGTGLGYGYTF TGTGCCAGCAGCCAAGGGACAGGGCTCGGCTATGGCTACACCTTC
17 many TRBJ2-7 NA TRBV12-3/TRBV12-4 CASSRKLGGLDSYEQYF TGTGCCAGCAGCCGCAAGCTCGGGGGCTTAGACTCCTACGAGCAGTACTTC
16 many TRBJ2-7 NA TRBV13 CASSDRLGVVPHEQYF TGTGCCAGCAGCGATAGGCTCGGTGTGGTTCCCCACGAGCAGTACTTC
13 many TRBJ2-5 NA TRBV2 CASSGEFGETQYF TGTGCCAGCAGTGGGGAGTTCGGGGAGACCCAGTACTTC
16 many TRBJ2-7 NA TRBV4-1 CASSQVAPGHSYEQYF TGCGCCAGCAGCCAGGTAGCCCCCGGACACTCCTACGAGCAGTACTTC
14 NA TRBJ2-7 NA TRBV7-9 CASSLGQWADEQYF TGTGCCAGCAGCTTAGGCCAGTGGGCTGATGAGCAGTACTTC
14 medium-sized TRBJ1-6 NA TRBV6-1 CASSEPGSNSPLHF TGTGCCAGCAGTGAACCGGGCTCTAATTCACCCCTCCACTTT
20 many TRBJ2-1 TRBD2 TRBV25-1 CASSYPTGTSGGPSYNEQFF TGTGCCAGCAGCTACCCCACTGGGACTAGCGGGGGCCCCTCCTACAATGAGCAGTTCTTC
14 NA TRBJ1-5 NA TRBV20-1 CSARETGLYQPPHF TGCAGTGCTAGAGAGACAGGCCTTTATCAGCCCCCGCATTTT
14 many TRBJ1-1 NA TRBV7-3 CASSGGLGGSEAFF TGTGCCAGCAGCGGGGGTCTTGGGGGATCTGAAGCTTTCTTT
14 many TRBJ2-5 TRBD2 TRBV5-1 CASSLEYGGETQYF TGCGCCAGCAGCTTAGAGTACGGGGGGGAGACCCAGTACTTC
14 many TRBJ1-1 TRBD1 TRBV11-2 CASSFTGGLDEAFF TGTGCCAGCAGCTTTACAGGGGGCTTGGATGAAGCTTTCTTT